This T cell receptor beta chain was documented in a study of T cells in Graves' hyperthyroidism and ophthalmopathy (dated by TCRdb to about 2019). Study-wide context: Peripheral blood was sampled at the time of initial diagnosis, prior to any treatment. A discovery cohort of approximately 100 patients, roughly 43 with Graves' ophthalmopathy and approximately 57 with stable Graves' hyperthyroidism, was used to find distinguishing TCR V-J signatures. An independent validation cohort of 18 to 20 hyperthyroidism patients and approximately 16 patients who later progressed to ophthalmopathy tested prospective prediction of ophthalmopathy. The approximately 90 discovery patients were randomly split 7:3 into training and test sets. In addition, the study compared T-cell repertoires in thyroid tissue and in blood from several Graves' hyperthyroidism patients. After blood sampling, hyperthyroidism patients were treated with methimazole at a starting dose of 30 mg daily, and ophthalmopathy patients were treated with high-dose intravenous methylprednisolone. The paper reports TCR Vbeta CDR3 sequencing of fewer than 150 peripheral blood samples: under 45 ophthalmopathy, over 70 hyperthyroidism and roughly 17 progressor patients. Summary of the overall study and its limitations: Most expanded thyroid clonotypes (frequency above 0.001) were also found in blood, which suggests that blood repertoires may mirror thyroid immune responses. Sample size was not statistically predetermined, and investigators were not blinded to group allocation. During validation, the model predicted progression to ophthalmopathy a median of approximately 7 months ahead of onset, with almost 71% sensitivity and 72% to 85% specificity. In cross-validation, a model built on a 13 V-J signature told ophthalmopathy apart from stable hyperthyroidism with roughly 87% sensitivity and roughly 81% specificity, and in testing the same model reached 80%/75%.

The germline V gene specifies SGHTA as CDR1 and FQGTGA as CDR2. The CDR3 covers 15 residues, taking in both the cysteine and the phenylalanine. Solely the CDR3 DNA is kept, with 45 bases framed from the first base. Ends trimmed: V by 6 bases, J by 5 bases; bases unmatched to a gene: 10. In regard to this clonotype: Its antigen remains undetermined. The input lacks base qualities; no much larger clone sits a single base away.

Ophthalmopathy patients had moderately to severely active disease, with a Clinical Activity Score of 3 or more, a NOSPECS grade of 4 or more, and a disease duration of less than 3 months. Exclusion was applied to patients with uncontrolled infections, other autoimmune diseases, pregnancy or lactation. Clinical symptoms, serum thyroxine and TRAb, thyroid ultrasound, and orbital computed tomography formed the basis for the diagnoses. PBMCs were isolated from approximately 10 ml of fresh peripheral blood by Ficoll-Paque density gradient centrifugation. Trizol reagent was used to extract total RNA, and RNA quality was then checked on an Agilent 2100 Bioanalyzer. The TCR beta CDR3 regions were amplified from RNA transcripts. The first round of RT-PCR for the TCR CDR3 was performed with the HTBI primer set and the Qiagen OneStep RT-PCR kit. A second multiplex PCR round built the libraries, followed by size selection and purification. Paired-end sequencing of the libraries was performed with 100 bp reads on an Illumina HiSeq2000. In the original analysis: SOAPnuke was used to process the raw data, throwing out any read that contained adapters or uncalled bases, had a mean Phred below 15, or lacked an exact constant-primer or identifier match. COPE v1.2.5 was used to merge the high-quality paired reads, and each unique nucleotide sequence was defined as a clonotype. Clonotypes were aligned to IMGT TRBV, TRBD and TRBJ reference segments using MiTCR v1.1. Analysis was restricted to V-J combinations with a frequency above 0.0001, which covered roughly 99% of repertoires. A TCS score was defined as the ratio of F50 (clonal expansion) to E x V (chaos), with BLOSUM62-based TCRdist applied between CDR3 peptides within each V-J. Welch's t-statistics and random forest reduced fewer than 600 V-J features to under 15, which were used in a naive Bayes classifier (R e1071). The public sequencing data were trimmed at Q25 with fastp and processed into clonotypes with MiXCR by TCRdb, which kept only in-frame beta chains. Each CDR3 protein appears once, grouped with its most common genes and DNA. For this entry, the V and J calls and clone size follow TCRdb and not the study's own pipeline. The table for this sample lists hundreds of thousands of distinct CDR3 sequences; 15% to 20% of them were counted only once. The ten biggest clones cover 47% of the sample.

The V and J segments used are TRBV7-3 and TRBJ2-3; 8 central nucleotides agree with TRBD2. This sequence was found in a man aged 35-49 years with Graves' ophthalmopathy. What was sequenced was blood. CDR3 sequence: CASSPPGGGIDTQYF. The sequence in DNA is TGTGCCAGCAGTCCTCCCGGGGGGGGGATAGATACGCAGTATTTT.